These T cell receptor beta chains were read from a single sample in a study of T cells in Graves' hyperthyroidism and ophthalmopathy. TCRdb reanalysed the multiplex PCR reads using MiXCR and keeps one entry per CDR3 protein. The table shows a few hundred thousand distinct CDR3 sequences, with 15% to 19% occurring only once. The sequenced material came from blood. The receptor source for this set is a woman aged 25 to 39 with Graves' hyperthyroidism. The CDR3 runs from the conserved cysteine through the conserved F or W. The D gene is left open where the match is weak. Part of the rows lack a size; the others show once, few, many or a class for expanded clones.

D gene	V gene	J gene	clone size	CDR3 protein	CDR3 DNA
TRBD2	TRBV29-1	TRBJ2-5	few	CSVDRGTSGTETQYF	TGCAGCGTTGATAGGGGGACTAGCGGGACAGAGACCCAGTACTTC
-	TRBV29-1	TRBJ2-3	-	CSVGQDTQYF	TGCAGCGTTGGGCAGGATACGCAGTATTTT
TRBD1	TRBV9	TRBJ1-2	-	CASSVMGQPNYGYTF	TGTGCCAGCAGCGTAATGGGACAGCCTAACTATGGCTACACCTTC
-	TRBV6-2/TRBV6-3	TRBJ2-7	-	CASTRPNYEQYF	TGTGCCAGCACTAGACCCAACTACGAGCAGTACTTC
TRBD2	TRBV20-1	TRBJ2-3	-	CSARGLVGVVDTQYF	TGCAGTGCACGGGGACTAGTGGGAGTGGTTGATACGCAGTATTTT
-	TRBV7-9	TRBJ2-1	many	CASSYVMDLHNEQFF	TGTGCCAGCAGCTATGTCATGGACTTGCACAATGAGCAGTTCTTC
-	TRBV27	TRBJ2-7	-	CASSLEGTSSTYEQYF	TGTGCCAGCAGTTTAGAAGGAACTAGCTCTACCTACGAGCAGTACTTC
-	TRBV30	TRBJ2-4	-	CAWRGPMKNIQYF	TGTGCCTGGAGGGGCCCCATGAAAAACATTCAGTACTTC
-	TRBV12-3/TRBV12-4	TRBJ2-2	many	CASSFPPGQTGELFF	TGTGCCAGCAGTTTCCCCCCGGGGCAAACCGGGGAGCTGTTTTTT
-	TRBV5-1	TRBJ2-3	many	CASSLVGRARTDTQYF	TGCGCCAGCAGCTTGGTCGGCAGGGCCCGCACAGATACGCAGTATTTT
-	TRBV11-2	TRBJ2-3	many	CASSLDGGCTDTQYF	TGTGCCAGCAGCTTAGATGGCGGATGCACAGATACGCAGTATTTT
-	TRBV27	TRBJ1-1	many	CASRRSATEAFF	TGTGCCAGCAGACGCTCAGCAACTGAAGCTTTCTTT
-	TRBV19	TRBJ2-3	few	CAAATGTPPDTQYF	TGTGCCGCGGCAACCGGGACTCCACCAGATACGCAGTATTTT
-	TRBV4-1	TRBJ1-2	many	CASSQGLAAYGYTF	TGCGCCAGCAGCCAAGGGTTGGCAGCCTATGGCTACACCTTC
-	TRBV11-2	TRBJ2-1	many	CASSFATFHEQFF	TGTGCCAGCAGCTTCGCGACGTTCCATGAGCAGTTCTTC
TRBD1	TRBV7-2	TRBJ1-1	many	CASSPKPLSRGRTLTEAFF	TGTGCCAGCAGCCCCAAGCCCCTCTCCAGGGGGCGCACTCTTACTGAAGCTTTCTTT
TRBD2	TRBV2	TRBJ2-6	few	CASSEAHIAGSSGANVLTF	TGTGCCAGCAGTGAAGCGCATATAGCGGGAAGCTCTGGGGCCAACGTCCTGACTTTC
TRBD2	TRBV3-1	TRBJ2-7	many	CASSQAPGLTLDEQYF	TGTGCCAGCAGCCAGGCACCGGGACTAACCCTTGATGAGCAGTACTTC
TRBD2	TRBV10-1	TRBJ2-1	many	CASSESAGGSQNEQFF	TGCGCCAGCAGTGAGTCAGCGGGAGGGTCTCAGAATGAGCAGTTCTTC
-	TRBV7-2	TRBJ2-7	many	CASSLEGLSFYEQYF	TGTGCCAGCAGCTTAGAGGGGCTGTCGTTCTACGAGCAGTACTTC
TRBD1	TRBV5-1	TRBJ1-4	-	CASSSGQGRSREKLFF	TGCGCCAGCAGCTCGGGACAGGGGAGGTCTCGTGAAAAACTGTTTTTT
-	TRBV18	TRBJ2-1	many	CASSPREGPNNEQFF	TGTGCCAGCTCACCACGAGAGGGTCCAAACAATGAGCAGTTCTTC
TRBD2	TRBV19	TRBJ2-3	few	CASSISSGSTDTQYF	TGTGCCAGTAGTATTTCTAGCGGGAGCACAGATACGCAGTATTTT
-	TRBV19	TRBJ1-1	many	CASRAYGSLNTEAFF	TGTGCCAGTAGAGCTTACGGCTCTTTGAACACTGAAGCTTTCTTT
-	TRBV6-2/TRBV6-3	TRBJ2-1	-	CASSSGASPGAYNEQFF	TGTGCCAGCAGTTCGGGCGCTAGCCCAGGGGCCTACAATGAGCAGTTCTTC
-	TRBV30	TRBJ2-5	many	CAWIQYQETQYF	TGTGCCTGGATCCAATACCAAGAGACCCAGTACTTC
-	TRBV9	TRBJ1-2	many	CASTTTGLNYGYTF	TGTGCCAGCACCACAACAGGGTTGAACTATGGCTACACCTTC
-	TRBV2	TRBJ1-5	many	CASSEGIGNQPQHF	TGTGCCAGCAGTGAAGGGATTGGGAATCAGCCCCAGCATTTT
-	TRBV15	TRBJ2-1	-	CATSRVGPEQFF	TGTGCCACCAGCAGAGTAGGCCCCGAGCAGTTCTTC
TRBD1	TRBV19	TRBJ1-1	few	CASSSGQGDWYTEAFF	TGTGCCAGTAGTTCAGGACAGGGTGATTGGTACACTGAAGCTTTCTTT
-	TRBV6-2/TRBV6-3	TRBJ2-3	many	CASRADTFTDTQYF	TGTGCCAGCAGAGCGGACACTTTCACAGATACGCAGTATTTT
-	TRBV5-8	TRBJ1-4	few	CASSPEPATNEKLFF	TGTGCCAGCAGCCCAGAACCAGCAACTAATGAAAAACTGTTTTTT
-	TRBV24-1	TRBJ2-7	few	CATNPRGSYEQYF	TGTGCCACCAACCCAAGGGGGTCCTACGAGCAGTACTTC